These 10 T cell receptor beta chains share one sample of origin, sequenced in a study of blood T cell repertoires in COVID-19. Clones were sequenced by immunoSEQ multiplex PCR, and TCRdb holds only the in-frame ones, with some missing. The sample holds approximately 12,000 clones, around nine tenths seen once. Sequenced sample: peripheral blood. These receptors were obtained from a human donor in a cohort sampled during active COVID-19.

V and J are TRBV6-5 and TRBJ1-5; D is ambiguous. Germline V gives CDR1 MNHEY, CDR2 SVGAGI. Trimming shortened V by 3 bases and J by 7 bases, and 16 bases separated the two germline ends. The CDR3 contains 15 residues. The chain's CDR3 is CASSYDGRGGQPQHF. DNA of the CDR3: TGTGCCAGCAGTTATGACGGCCGGGGAGGCCAGCCCCAGCATTTT.

The V gene is TRBV5-1, the J gene TRBJ2-7, with 8 bases aligning to TRBD1. This CDR3 contains 16 residues. V lost 6 bases, J lost 6 bases, and 17 bases stayed unmatched. CDR1 and CDR2 (germline): SGHRS, YFSETQ. The CDR3 region is CASTINPGQEISEQYF. In DNA, the CDR3 is TGCGCCAGCACCATAAACCCGGGACAGGAAATCTCCGAGCAGTACTTC.

The chain combines TRBV5-1 with TRBJ2-3; D is possibly TRBD2 (5 bases). The germline CDR1 and CDR2 sequences are SGHRS and YFSETQ. V lost 4 bases, J lost 4 bases, and 13 bases lay in between. The CDR3 runs 14 residues. CDR3 protein: CASSPRLPPDTQYF. The CDR3 DNA reads TGCGCCAGCAGCCCAAGACTACCCCCAGATACGCAGTATTTT.

V gene TRBV4-1 combines with J gene TRBJ2-5, with unresolved D. The CDR3 totals 13 residues. Germline V CDR1 and CDR2: MGHRA, YSYEKL. The V gene lost 4 bases and the J gene lost 5 bases, with 11 bases spanning the gap. In DNA form, the CDR3 reads TGCGCCAGCAGCCCTAGGCTTTTTGAGACCCAGTACTTC. Amino acids: CASSPRLFETQYF.

The CDR3 nucleotides are TGTGCCAGCAGTGAAGCGGCCGGGACAGGGTACGGCTACACCTTC. The encoded protein is CASSEAAGTGYGYTF. The chain recombines TRBV6-1 with TRBJ1-2, with 9 bases that match TRBD1. Germline CDR1 is MNHNS and CDR2 is SASEGT. This CDR3 comprises 15 residues. The V segment lost 0 bases and the J segment 8 bases; nucleotides outside the gene matches: 7.

This clone was seen a handful of times. The gene calls are TRBV6-1 and TRBJ1-6, with TRBD1 identical over 10 bases. The V gene's germline CDR1 is MNHNS and CDR2 SASEGT. V lost 3 bases, J lost 9 bases, and 8 bases stayed unmatched. The CDR3 loop spans 16 amino acids. Written as DNA, the CDR3 is TGTGCCAGCAGTGACGGGACAGGGGCCAATAGTTCACCCCTCCACTTT. Amino acid sequence: CASSDGTGANSSPLHF.

This clone was recorded only once. J is TRBJ2-7 and V is TRBV30; 10 bases match TRBD1. This CDR3 is 15 amino acids long. Per the germline V gene, CDR1 is GTSNPN and CDR2 is SVGIG (reference sequence). After removal of 2 bases from V and 3 bases from J, the junction contained 7 bases not matched to a gene. The CDR3 nucleotides read TGTGCCTGGAGTCCGGGGACAGGGGTCATCTACGAGCAGTACTTC. Protein product: CAWSPGTGVIYEQYF.

The V gene is TRBV28, the J gene TRBJ2-5, with D possibly being TRBD1 (5 bases). The V end was cut by 1 base, the J end by 2 bases, with 17 bases between. Germline V gives CDR1 MDHEN, CDR2 SYDVKM. This CDR3 contains 17 residues. As DNA, the CDR3 is TGTGCCAGCAGTTTATTGGGGCAGACCTTGGGTCAAGAGACCCAGTACTTC. Translating gives CASSLLGQTLGQETQYF.

V is TRBV3-1 (or the pseudogene TRBV3-2) and J is TRBJ2-1; D is ambiguous. There are 12 residues in the CDR3. Germline-derived CDR1 and CDR2 are LGHDT and YNNKEL (reference sequence). The V end was cut by 4 bases, the J end by 9 bases, with 10 bases between. The CDR3 protein is CASSLGVGEQFF. The CDR3, as DNA: TGTGCCAGCAGCCTAGGAGTCGGTGAGCAGTTCTTC.

The chain recombines TRBV18 with TRBJ2-7; the match to TRBD1 covers 10 bases. The length of the CDR3 is 16 residues. The junction had 4 bases not matched to a gene; V was cut back by 0 bases and J by 2 bases. Germline V CDR1 and CDR2: KGHSH, LQKENI. The CDR3 nucleotides are TGTGCCAGCTCACCACCGGGACAGGGGAGCCCCTACGAGCAGTACTTC. Residues: CASSPPGQGSPYEQYF.